The text below deals with one T cell receptor (beta chain). The entry originates in a study of shared T cell receptors in the human thymus. The assay was immunoSEQ multiplex PCR, and TCRdb's table has in-frame clones only and misses some. The table shows 550,000 to 800,000 clones, with roughly 88% occurring only once. The sample was also reused in another study, on human thymus T cells. From that report: All donors were healthy Finnish infants who were undergoing corrective surgery to treat congenital heart defects. The study used thymus tissue resected during corrective heart surgery. Thymic and blood repertoires seemed to favor certain V and J genes. Related studies noted strongly shared thymic repertoires across unrelated people.

Sequencing was performed on thymocytes. The TCR sequence derives from a girl less than two years old with a congenital heart defect.

CDR3: CASSQDLNTRRAPQETQYF. The CDR3 nucleotides are TGCGCCAGCAGCCAAGATCTGAATACCCGCAGGGCGCCCCAAGAGACCCAGTACTTC. The V call is TRBV4-1, the J call TRBJ2-5, with D possibly TRBD1 on 5 matching bases. From germline, CDR1 is MGHRA and CDR2 YSYEKL. V shed 0 bases and J shed 1 base, with 21 bases lying between them. The CDR3 extends over 19 amino acids.